The 21 T cell receptor beta chains reported below all come from one sample, sequenced in a study of PD-1 blockade in classical Hodgkin lymphoma. Documented time point: cycle 4 day 1 (C4D1), after six to seven weeks of nivolumab. No patient escaped relapse after autologous stem cell transplantation, and brentuximab vedotin exposure varied. Data came from immunoSEQ multiplex PCR; TCRdb stores just in-frame clones and leaves some out. The sample yields more than 40,000 clones, about 77% seen once. Here the sequenced sample was peripheral blood mononuclear cells (PBMCs), taken before the fourth cycle of nivolumab. These receptor sequences come from a human donor with classical Hodgkin lymphoma.

J is TRBJ1-1 and V is TRBV4-3; the D gene is possibly TRBD1 (6 bases). Per germline, CDR1 LGHNA and CDR2 YSLEER. The CDR3 is 15 amino acids. V was trimmed by 3 bases and J by 5 bases, leaving 16 bases between them. The CDR3 here is CASSQPGAEGTEAFF. The CDR3 DNA reads TGCGCCAGCAGCCAGCCGGGGGCGGAGGGGACTGAAGCTTTCTTT.

The rearrangement links TRBV27 to TRBJ2-7, with TRBD2 identical over 7 bases. Per the germline V gene, CDR1 is MNHEY and CDR2 is SMNVEV (reference sequence). This CDR3 region has 16 residues. The trim removed 2 bases at V and 0 bases at J, leaving 7 bases unmatched. In nucleotides, the CDR3 is TGTGCCAGCAGTTTAATGGGGAGGGTCGACTCCTACGAGCAGTACTTC. Translating it yields CASSLMGRVDSYEQYF.

This chain connects TRBV27 to TRBJ1-3, with TRBD1 matching over 10 bases. CDR1 and CDR2 from the germline V gene are MNHEY and SMNVEV (reference sequence). This CDR3 is 21 amino acids long. Germline trimming cut 6 bases from V and 4 bases from J; bases unmatched to any gene: 24. The CDR3 reads CASSPWFVTGGSIHQGNTIYF. The CDR3 DNA follows: TGTGCCAGCAGCCCGTGGTTTGTGACAGGGGGCTCCATTCATCAGGGAAACACCATATATTTT.

This chain joins TRBV15 and TRBJ1-6; D is ambiguous. Germline V gene sequence: CDR1 LNHNV, CDR2 YYDKDF (reference sequence). The V and J ends lost 0 bases and 10 bases respectively, with 10 bases between them. The CDR3 totals 14 residues. CDR3 nucleotides: TGTGCCACCAGCAGAGATCATGGGGTCTCACCCCTCCACTTT. This sequence encodes CATSRDHGVSPLHF.

The J gene is TRBJ2-4, the V gene TRBV28, with TRBD2 identical over 7 bases. CDR3 length equals 16 residues. The J segment lost 7 bases and the V segment lost 5 bases, leaving 14 bases of the junction unmatched. Looked up from germline, CDR1 is MDHEN and CDR2 is SYDVKM. The CDR3 reads CASSALADRGANIQYF. In nucleotides, the CDR3 is TGTGCCAGCAGTGCCCTAGCGGACCGCGGAGCGAACATTCAGTACTTC.

The rearrangement uses TRBV7-2 and TRBJ2-5, with 8 bases that match TRBD2. Germline assignment: CDR1 SGHTA and CDR2 FQGNSA. Trimming removed 2 bases from V and 7 bases from J; junction bases left unmatched: 18. The CDR3 runs 18 residues. The chain's CDR3 is CASSLRSGGPIDGGTQYF. In DNA form, the CDR3 reads TGTGCCAGCAGCTTACGGAGCGGGGGCCCGATCGATGGAGGGACCCAGTACTTC.

This clone appeared a few times. The rearrangement links TRBV2 to TRBJ1-1; unclear D gene. Per the germline V gene, CDR1 is SNHLY and CDR2 is FYNNEI. Trimming took off 3 bases at V and 2 bases at J, with 13 bases between the two ends. CDR3 size: 15 residues. CDR3 sequence: CASSDPGRLNTEAFF. The CDR3 DNA reads as TGTGCCAGCAGTGACCCAGGACGGCTTAACACTGAAGCTTTCTTT. Looking up the rest from reference TRBV2 and TRBJ1-1 gives the full variable domain: EPEVTQTPSHQVTQMGQEVILRCVPISNHLYFYWYRQILGQKVEFLVSFYNNEISEKSEIFDDQFSVERPDGSNFTLKIRSTKLEDSAMYFCASSDPGRLNTEAFFGQGTRLTVV.

This chain uses TRBV5-8 with TRBJ1-2; unclear D gene. Per germline, CDR1 SGHTS and CDR2 YDEGEE. The CDR3 is 14 residues long. V was cut by 5 bases and J by 2 bases, with 13 bases left in between. The CDR3 loop reads CASSYESGNYGYTF. In DNA, the CDR3 is TGTGCCAGCAGTTACGAATCTGGGAACTATGGCTACACCTTC.

This rearrangement joins TRBV5-1 to TRBJ2-7; a possible D gene is TRBD2 (5 bases). V dropped 2 bases and J dropped 0 bases, with 12 bases sitting between them. This CDR3 is 15 amino acids long. Looked up from germline, CDR1 is SGHRS and CDR2 is YFSETQ. The CDR3 spells CASSFDFTSSYEQYF. Written as DNA, the CDR3 is TGCGCCAGCAGCTTCGACTTCACTAGCTCCTACGAGCAGTACTTC.

This rearrangement joins TRBV9 to TRBJ2-3; no clear D gene. The germline gives CDR1 SGDLS, CDR2 YYNGEE. CDR3 length: 15 amino acids. Trimming left V 0 bases short and J 2 bases short, with 10 bases between. CDR3 in DNA: TGTGCCAGCAGCGTAGCTCACGGCTTCACAGATACGCAGTATTTT. This encodes CASSVAHGFTDTQYF.

The gene calls are TRBV7-2 and TRBJ1-1; D perhaps matches TRBD1 (5 bases). V was clipped by 5 bases and J by 3 bases, with 22 bases between them. The CDR3 is made up of 17 amino acids. The V gene's germline CDR1 is SGHTA and CDR2 FQGNSA. For the CDR3, the DNA is TGTGCCAGCAGCCCAACCGGGCAGGGAGCACCCTACACTGAAGCTTTCTTT. It is translated as CASSPTGQGAPYTEAFF.

The V gene is TRBV19, the J gene TRBJ1-4; D is perhaps TRBD1 (6 bases). V was shortened by 4 bases and J by 0 bases, with 12 bases between the two germline ends. In germline, CDR1 is LNHDA, CDR2 SQIVND (reference sequence). This CDR3 region has 16 residues. This chain's CDR3 is CASSRRTDATNEKLFF. As DNA, the CDR3 is TGTGCCAGTAGTAGGAGGACAGATGCAACTAATGAAAAACTGTTTTTT.

The chain is built from TRBV6-5 and TRBJ2-3; 10 bases are shared with TRBD2. V lost 2 bases to trimming and J lost 2 bases; unmatched junction nucleotides: 4. The CDR3 extends over 16 amino acids. CDR1 is MNHEY, CDR2 SVGAGI, per germline. CDR3 amino acids: CASSYGLAGVTDTQYF. The CDR3 DNA follows: TGTGCCAGCAGTTACGGGCTAGCGGGGGTCACAGATACGCAGTATTTT.

CDR3 protein: CASSRKTGEKLFF. The CDR3 nucleotides read TGTGCCAGCAGCCGCAAAACGGGGGAAAAACTGTTTTTT. The chain couples TRBV7-3 to TRBJ1-4, with D unclear. Germline V gene data show CDR1 as SGHTA and CDR2 as FQGTGA. Trimming removed 5 bases from V and 8 bases from J, with 12 bases in between. The CDR3 has 13 amino acids.

A few counts support this clone. V gene TRBV11-2 combines with J gene TRBJ1-1, with D hard to call. CDR3 length equals 16 residues. CDR1 is SGHAT, CDR2 FQNNGV, per germline. V dropped 4 bases and J dropped 5 bases, with 20 bases sitting between them. The CDR3 region is CASSSIFGQMGTEAFF. The CDR3, as DNA: TGTGCCAGCAGCTCCATTTTTGGGCAAATGGGGACTGAAGCTTTCTTT.

The gene calls are TRBV7-2 and TRBJ2-6; 7 positions match TRBD1. The CDR3 loop spans 15 amino acids. V dropped 4 bases and J dropped 3; count of bases not matched to a gene: 3. CDR1 is SGHTA, CDR2 FQGNSA, per germline. The CDR3 DNA is TGTGCCAGCAGCTCTACAGGGGATGGGGCCAACGTCCTGACTTTC. This translates into CASSSTGDGANVLTF.

The gene calls are TRBV7-2 and TRBJ2-7; D is ambiguous. V lost 3 bases and J lost 6, with 15 bases in between. The germline V gene encodes CDR1 SGHTA and CDR2 FQGNSA. This CDR3 is 14 amino acids long. CDR3 amino acids: CASSLQQPPSEQYF. In nucleotides, the CDR3 is TGTGCCAGCAGCTTGCAGCAGCCTCCCTCCGAGCAGTACTTC. Combining the CDR3 with reference TRBV7-2 and TRBJ2-7 gives the whole variable domain GAGVSQSPSNKVTEKGKDVELRCDPISGHTALYWYRQSLGQGLEFLIYFQGNSAPDKSGLPSDRFSAERTGGSVSTLTIQRTQQEDSAVYLCASSLQQPPSEQYFGPGTRLTVT.

The genes are TRBV6-5 and TRBJ1-1; no clear D gene. Germline lookup yields CDR1 MNHEY and CDR2 SVGAGI. CDR3 size: 14 residues. Between the trimmed V and J ends, which lost 5 bases and 1 base, there was a span of 11 bases. The CDR3 is CASSKTGENTEAFF. The CDR3 nucleotides read TGTGCCAGCAGTAAAACCGGGGAGAACACTGAAGCTTTCTTT.

In this sample, this clone turned up a few times. This chain uses TRBV5-1 with TRBJ2-2, with TRBD1 matching over 8 bases. After removal of 4 bases from V and 3 bases from J, the junction contained 8 bases not matched to a gene. CDR1 and CDR2 from the germline V gene are SGHRS and YFSETQ. The CDR3 contains 16 residues. CDR3 nucleotide sequence: TGCGCCAGCAGCGATCCGTCACAGGGGGACACCGGGGAGCTGTTTTTT. Translation gives CASSDPSQGDTGELFF. The full variable domain, rest sourced from reference TRBV5-1 and TRBJ2-2, is KAGVTQTPRYLIKTRGQQVTLSCSPISGHRSVSWYQQTPGQGLQFLFEYFSETQRNKGNFPGRFSGRQFSNSRSEMNVSTLELGDSALYLCASSDPSQGDTGELFFGEGSRLTVL.

The chain couples TRBV19 to TRBJ2-2; no reliable D call. The length of the CDR3 is 15 residues. Trimming cost V 3 bases and J 1 base, with 9 bases left between them. The germline CDR1 and CDR2 sequences are LNHDA and SQIVND (reference sequence). In nucleotides, the CDR3 is TGTGCCAGTAGTATCTCACAGATGAACACCGGGGAGCTGTTTTTT. As protein: CASSISQMNTGELFF.

The chain joins TRBV19 to TRBJ1-2; 7 nucleotides line up with TRBD1. Unmatched junction bases numbered 17, after V lost 5 bases and J lost 8 bases. The length of the CDR3 is 16 residues. The germline CDR1 and CDR2 sequences are LNHDA and SQIVND (reference sequence). CDR3 DNA sequence: TGTGCCAGTAGTTCCCCCCTCATGACAGGGCGAAGGGGCTACACCTTC. Residues: CASSSPLMTGRRGYTF.